This T cell receptor (beta chain) was sequenced during a study of graft-versus-host responses after intestinal transplantation. Overall study results and limits: The study associated peak circulating GvH clone levels with early post-transplant HvG declines. GvH clones detected in recipient marrow included some appearing first in ileum or blood.

Turning to this clone: The antigen is unknown.

CDR1 SGHAT and CDR2 FQNNGV come from the germline V gene. V shed 5 bases, J shed 12 bases, and the junction held 5 bases outside the gene matches. The CDR3 runs to 12 residues. Profiled with immunoSEQ multiplex PCR; TCRdb holds only in-frame clones, not every one. This sample has about 94,000 clones, with more than 85% found just once. This chain joins TRBV11-2 and TRBJ2-1, with TRBD2 matching 9 bases. The sample consisted of unstimulated CD8+ T cells sorted from spleen or lymph node cells, taken before intestinal transplant. The TCR comes from a human donor who received an intestinal transplant. CDR3: CASSGKTSGQFF. The DNA of the CDR3 is TGTGCCAGCAGCGGAAAGACTAGCGGGCAGTTCTTC.